The table lists the clone carrying this T cell receptor (beta chain) with a few counts. Its cognate antigen is unknown. The junction shows a germline mismatch at one end, possibly a read error. The study recruited healthy Caucasian donors from Russia who were aged about 6 to 90. The entry originates in a study of blood T cells in healthy people across ages. Study overall: Roughly one uniquely barcoded beta molecule per two T cells was captured.

Germline CDR1 reads SSHAT; CDR2 reads FNYEAQ (reference sequence). The CDR3 spans 16 residues. A second PCR of roughly 7 to 11 cycles used a sample-barcoded 5' primer and a J-beta primer mix. Each TCR beta cDNA got a 12-nucleotide random molecular identifier. TCRdb processed the 5' RACE reads anew with MiXCR; each CDR3 protein has one entry. In the table there are about 780,000 distinct CDR3 sequences, around 45% of which are singletons. General study points: The study found more naive CD4+ cells and higher diversity in long-lived than aged donors.

Sequencing was done on a sample of blood. This receptor was obtained from a man older than 75 in good health. The V and J genes are TRBV7-7 and TRBJ2-3; TRBD2 aligns across 11 bases. The CDR3 spells CASSILAGGSPDTQYF. In DNA, the CDR3 is TGTGCTAGCAGCATCCTAGCGGGAGGTTCCCCGGATACGCAGTATTTT.